The T cell receptor beta chain described here comes from a study of blood T cell repertoires in COVID-19. On the study more broadly: Some COVID-19 samples were acute and others convalescent; all came from the United States, Italy and Spain.

The authors' processing: Quantification of nucleated cells was approximated via reference gene primer amplification. Only in-frame clones appear in the TCRdb table, and some are missing; sequencing was by immunoSEQ multiplex PCR. Clonal size and the V and J genes are those of that table, whereas D and trimming came from the DNA. This table has about 150,000 clones, 70% to 85% appearing once. Germline-derived CDR1 and CDR2 are SEHNR and FQNEAQ (reference sequence). V was pared by 5 bases and J by 4 bases, with 6 bases of the junction left unmatched. CDR3 length: 14 residues. The source material was peripheral blood. The TCR comes from a woman in her sixties or seventies with acute or convalescent COVID-19. The chain carries TRBV7-9 and TRBJ1-2; 8 bases agree with TRBD1. The CDR3 bases are TGTGCCAGCAGCGACCGACAGGGGAGCTATGGCTACACCTTC. Translating it yields CASSDRQGSYGYTF.